One sample yielded the 21 T cell receptor beta chains listed below, sequenced in a study of cytomegalovirus exposure and HLA in healthy donors. This table comes from immunoSEQ multiplex PCR, and its TCRdb copy is limited to in-frame clones, with some not included. The sample lists some 320,000 clones; around 90% were seen once. The sample consisted of PBMCs. Source of these receptors: a woman aged 25 to 39 in good health and CMV-seropositive.

This chain joins TRBV11-1 and TRBJ2-7; TRBD1 or TRBD2 may be the D gene (5 bases each). CDR3 length: 14 amino acids. V shed 6 bases and J shed 2 bases, with 14 bases lying between them. From germline, CDR1 is SGHAT and CDR2 FQDESV (reference sequence). Written as DNA, the CDR3 is TGTGCCAGCAGTCATACAAGGGACGCCTACGAGCAGTACTTC. Its translation: CASSHTRDAYEQYF. Filled out from reference TRBV11-1 and TRBJ2-7, the complete variable domain reads EAEVAQSPRYKITEKSQAVAFWCDPISGHATLYWYRQILGQGPELLVQFQDESVVDDSQLPKDRFSAERLKGVDSTLKIQPAELGDSAMYLCASSHTRDAYEQYFGPGTRLTVT.

The CDR3 protein is CASSSYSETDTQYF. The DNA for the CDR3 is TGTGCCAGCAGCTCATATAGCGAGACAGATACGCAGTATTTT. The chain is built from TRBV7-3 and TRBJ2-3; the D gene is possibly TRBD2 (5 bases). This CDR3 has 14 residues. The ends were cut back, 4 bases at V and 3 bases at J, with 11 bases in the middle. The germline CDR1 and CDR2 sequences are SGHTA and FQGTGA. Based on the CDR3 plus reference TRBV7-3 and TRBJ2-3, the full variable domain is GAGVSQTPSNKVTEKGKYVELRCDPISGHTALYWYRQSLGQGPEFLIYFQGTGAADDSGLPNDRFFAVRPEGSVSTLKIQRTERGDSAVYLCASSSYSETDTQYFGPGTRLTVL.

The chain carries TRBV5-1 and TRBJ2-7; D not resolved. CDR1 SGHRS and CDR2 YFSETQ come from the germline V gene. CDR3 length: 14 amino acids. V was trimmed by 4 bases and J by 3 bases, leaving 14 bases between them. DNA for the CDR3: TGCGCCAGCAGCCGCGAGAACATCGGCTACGAGCAGTACTTC. Amino acid sequence: CASSRENIGYEQYF.

V gene TRBV18 combines with J gene TRBJ2-7; 8 nucleotides match TRBD1. Germline V gives CDR1 KGHSH, CDR2 LQKENI. The CDR3 is made up of 14 amino acids. V dropped 3 bases and J dropped 3; count of bases not matched to a gene: 4. The CDR3 region has the DNA TGTGCCAGCTCACCTGGGACAGGCCTCTACGAGCAGTACTTC. Translated: CASSPGTGLYEQYF.

This rearrangement joins TRBV15 to TRBJ1-3, with D unclear. The CDR3 loop spans 17 amino acids. The V gene lost 0 bases and the J gene lost 0 bases, with 12 bases spanning the gap. Germline-derived CDR1 and CDR2 are LNHNV and YYDKDF (reference sequence). The CDR3: CATSRERTDYSGNTIYF. The DNA for the CDR3 is TGTGCCACCAGCAGAGAAAGGACGGATTACTCTGGAAACACCATATATTTT.

This chain links TRBV5-6 with TRBJ2-7; tentatively, D is TRBD2 (6 bases). CDR1 and CDR2 from the germline V gene are SGHDT and YYEEEE. The CDR3 runs 14 residues. V lost 1 base and J lost 4, with 12 bases in between. This CDR3 is CASSLRLGLYEQYF. Here the CDR3 DNA reads TGTGCCAGCAGCTTGCGACTAGGGCTGTACGAGCAGTACTTC.

V and J are TRBV28 and TRBJ2-5; no definite D call. Trimming shortened V by 5 bases and J by 1 base, and 5 bases separated the two germline ends. Germline loops: CDR1 MDHEN, CDR2 SYDVKM. The CDR3 has 12 residues. CDR3 bases: TGTGCCAGCAGTAACCCCCAAGAGACCCAGTACTTC. This codes for CASSNPQETQYF.

The CDR3 nucleotides read TGCGCCAGCAGCCAAGACGAGGTGGGGACTAGCGGGAGGTGGGACAATGAGCAGTTCTTC. It specifies CASSQDEVGTSGRWDNEQFF. V and J are TRBV4-1 and TRBJ2-1; 15 nucleotides line up with TRBD2. This CDR3 spans 20 amino acids. The trim removed 0 bases at V and 5 bases at J, leaving 11 bases unmatched. The germline CDR1 and CDR2 sequences are MGHRA and YSYEKL.

V is TRBV5-6 and J is TRBJ1-2; weak D call: TRBD1 (5 bases). This CDR3 contains 16 residues. Germline V gene data show CDR1 as SGHDT and CDR2 as YYEEEE. Trimming removed 0 bases from V and 5 bases from J, with 17 bases in between. The CDR3 DNA reads TGTGCCAGCAGCTTGGGTCGTGGGGCAGCCACGTATGGCTACACCTTC. Translated, it gives CASSLGRGAATYGYTF. Supplemented by reference TRBV5-6 and TRBJ1-2, the full variable domain reads DAGVTQSPTHLIKTRGQQVTLRCSPKSGHDTVSWYQQALGQGPQFIFQYYEEEERQRGNFPDRFSGHQFPNYSSELNVNALLLGDSALYLCASSLGRGAATYGYTFGSGTRLTVV.

The rearrangement joins TRBV19 to TRBJ1-4, with unresolved D. This CDR3 has 13 amino acids. The germline V gene encodes CDR1 LNHDA and CDR2 SQIVND (reference sequence). V was cut by 2 bases and J by 7 bases, with 8 bases left in between. The CDR3 region is CASSIPPGEKLFF. CDR3 bases: TGTGCCAGTAGTATACCGCCGGGTGAAAAACTGTTTTTT.

The chain uses TRBV9 and TRBJ2-1; D possibly corresponds to TRBD2 (5 bases). Germline-derived CDR1 and CDR2 are SGDLS and YYNGEE. CDR3 length equals 15 residues. V gave up 3 bases and J gave up 6 bases, with 16 bases separating them. CDR3 in amino acids: CASSGEFQPGNEQFF. The CDR3 DNA reads TGTGCCAGCAGCGGGGAGTTCCAGCCTGGCAATGAGCAGTTCTTC.

The chain uses TRBV13 and TRBJ2-5, with TRBD1 matching 7 bases. The germline V gene has CDR1 PRHDT and CDR2 FYEKMQ (reference sequence). With 6 bases clipped from V and 9 bases from J, the junction kept 10 bases outside the gene matches. This CDR3 is 13 amino acids long. In nucleotides, the CDR3 is TGTGCCAGCAGATCCACAGGGGAAGTACCCCAGTACTTC. Translation gives CASRSTGEVPQYF. Full variable domain (rest looked up from reference TRBV13 and TRBJ2-5): AAGVIQSPRHLIKEKRETATLKCYPIPRHDTVYWYQQGPGQDPQFLISFYEKMQSDKGSIPDRFSAQQFSDYHSELNMSSLELGDSALYFCASRSTGEVPQYFGPGTRLLVL.

The rearrangement joins TRBV27 to TRBJ2-1, with D hard to call. The V gene's germline CDR1 is MNHEY and CDR2 SMNVEV (reference sequence). The CDR3 contains 16 residues. Trimming took off 0 bases at V and 3 bases at J, with 12 bases between the two ends. CDR3 nucleotide sequence: TGTGCCAGCAGTTTATCGCGCCTAGTTTACTACAATGAGCAGTTCTTC. This codes for CASSLSRLVYYNEQFF.

This rearrangement joins TRBV18 to TRBJ2-1; 7 bases are shared with TRBD2. The CDR3 is made up of 15 amino acids. Germline V CDR1 and CDR2: KGHSH, LQKENI. Germline trimming cut 6 bases from V and 2 bases from J; bases unmatched to any gene: 7. DNA for the CDR3: TGTGCCAGCTCGGAAGGGGCGGGAGCCTACAATGAGCAGTTCTTC. Encoded protein: CASSEGAGAYNEQFF.

The count of this clone is one. The V call is TRBV5-1, the J call TRBJ1-1; perhaps TRBD1 as D (6 bases). This CDR3 is built from 15 residues. The V gene's germline CDR1 is SGHRS and CDR2 YFSETQ. With 1 base removed from V and 2 bases from J, the gap between germline ends came to 12 bases. The CDR3, as DNA: TGCGCCAGCAGCTTGTACTCAGGGGTTAACACTGAAGCTTTCTTT. Translation gives CASSLYSGVNTEAFF. Full variable domain (remainder filled in from reference TRBV5-1 and TRBJ1-1): KAGVTQTPRYLIKTRGQQVTLSCSPISGHRSVSWYQQTPGQGLQFLFEYFSETQRNKGNFPGRFSGRQFSNSRSEMNVSTLELGDSALYLCASSLYSGVNTEAFFGQGTRLTVV.

V usage is TRBV10-3 and J usage is TRBJ1-4; TRBD1 matches at 10 bases. The CDR3 consists of 14 residues. After removal of 6 bases from V and 5 bases from J, the junction contained 3 bases not matched to a gene. Germline lookup yields CDR1 ENHRY and CDR2 SYGVKD. CDR3 region: CAIRGTGANEKLFF. CDR3 DNA: TGTGCCATCAGGGGGACAGGGGCAAATGAAAAACTGTTTTTT.

The sample holds a few counts of this clone. The chain has TRBV9 and TRBJ1-4; D call uncertain. Trimming left V 1 base short and J 5 bases short, with 9 bases between. Germline CDR1 SGDLS, CDR2 YYNGEE. CDR3 length: 14 amino acids. CDR3 in amino acids: CASSVQAENEKLFF. The CDR3 DNA reads TGTGCCAGCAGCGTACAGGCCGAGAATGAAAAACTGTTTTTT.

The gene calls are TRBV5-4 and TRBJ2-4; D is ambiguous. Germline loops: CDR1 SGHNT, CDR2 YYREEE (reference sequence). CDR3 length: 11 amino acids. The V and J ends lost 0 bases and 5 bases respectively, with 0 bases between them. The CDR3 region is CASSLENIQYF. The CDR3 coding sequence is TGTGCCAGCAGCTTGGAAAACATTCAGTACTTC.

This sequence joins TRBV9 and TRBJ2-4; D ambiguous. V lost 4 bases, J lost 11 bases, and 16 bases lay in between. Germline-derived CDR1 and CDR2 are SGDLS and YYNGEE. The CDR3 extends over 13 amino acids. The CDR3 is CASSSTDMFVQYF. The CDR3 region has the DNA TGTGCCAGCAGCTCCACCGATATGTTTGTTCAGTACTTC.

This clone was detected only once. The rearrangement joins TRBV19 to TRBJ2-1, with 11 bases that match TRBD2. Germline V gene lookup returns CDR1 LNHDA and CDR2 SQIVND (reference sequence). The CDR3 covers 14 residues. Germline trimming cut 8 bases from V and 2 bases from J; bases unmatched to any gene: 2. This CDR3 is CASDSGRAYNEQFF. In DNA form, the CDR3 reads TGTGCCAGTGATAGCGGGAGGGCCTACAATGAGCAGTTCTTC.

The chain employs TRBV4-3 and TRBJ1-5; D not resolved. The germline V gene has CDR1 LGHNA and CDR2 YSLEER. V lost 3 bases and J lost 5, with 8 bases in between. The CDR3 length is 13 residues. The CDR3 reads CASSQGWDQPQHF. The CDR3 bases are TGCGCCAGCAGCCAGGGGTGGGATCAGCCCCAGCATTTT.